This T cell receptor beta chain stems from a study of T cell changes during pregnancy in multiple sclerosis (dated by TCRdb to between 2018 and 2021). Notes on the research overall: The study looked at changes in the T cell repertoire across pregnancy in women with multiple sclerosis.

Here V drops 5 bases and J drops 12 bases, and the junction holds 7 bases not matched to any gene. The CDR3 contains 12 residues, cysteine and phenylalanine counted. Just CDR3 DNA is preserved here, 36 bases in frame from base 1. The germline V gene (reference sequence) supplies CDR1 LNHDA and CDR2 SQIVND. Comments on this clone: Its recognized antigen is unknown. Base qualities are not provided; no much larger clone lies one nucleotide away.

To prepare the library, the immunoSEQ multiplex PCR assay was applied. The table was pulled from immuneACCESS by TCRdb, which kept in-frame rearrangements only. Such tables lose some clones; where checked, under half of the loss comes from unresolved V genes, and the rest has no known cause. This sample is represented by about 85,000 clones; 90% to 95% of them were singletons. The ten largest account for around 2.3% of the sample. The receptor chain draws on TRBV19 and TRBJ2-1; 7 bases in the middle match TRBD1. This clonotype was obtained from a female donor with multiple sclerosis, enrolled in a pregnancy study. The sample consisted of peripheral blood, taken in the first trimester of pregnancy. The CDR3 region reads CASSPTGVRQFF. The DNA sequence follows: TGTGCCAGTAGTCCAACAGGGGTGAGGCAGTTCTTC.